One and the same sample provided the 16 T cell receptor beta chains below, sequenced in a study of OX40 agonist ivuxolimab in advanced cancers. The table came from immunoSEQ multiplex PCR; TCRdb's copy has only in-frame clones and leaves some out. Of 40,000 to 60,000 clones detected, around 87% appear once; the ten largest clones hold approximately 1.9%. Sequencing used CD4+ or CD8+ T cells sorted from blood, obtained in a trial of the OX40 agonist ivuxolimab. The receptors here all came from an adult with an advanced solid tumor such as melanoma, head and neck, liver or kidney cancer.

The chain uses TRBV7-3 and TRBJ2-3; the match to TRBD2 covers 7 bases. The CDR3 length is 15 residues. Per germline, CDR1 SGHTA and CDR2 FQGTGA. The junction had 4 bases not matched to a gene; V was cut back by 4 bases and J by 0 bases. The CDR3 coding sequence is TGTGCCAGCAGCTCCTCTAGCGGAAGCACAGATACGCAGTATTTT. It is translated as CASSSSSGSTDTQYF.

In DNA form, the CDR3 reads TGTGCCAGCAGCTCAGGGACAGTCTACGAGCAGTACTTC. Encoded protein: CASSSGTVYEQYF. J is TRBJ2-5 and V is TRBV7-9, with TRBD1 identical over 7 bases. The DNA end lines up better with TRBJ2-7; the J call may be wrong. This CDR3 has 13 amino acids. CDR1 and CDR2 (germline): SEHNR, FQNEAQ (reference sequence).

This clone was observed a handful of times. J is TRBJ1-1 and V is TRBV7-9; D uncertain. Germline V gene lookup returns CDR1 SEHNR and CDR2 FQNEAQ (reference sequence). The CDR3 covers 11 residues. V was shortened by 3 bases and J by 6 bases, with 5 bases between the two germline ends. The CDR3 reads CASSFGSEAFF. DNA of the CDR3: TGTGCCAGCAGCTTCGGATCTGAAGCTTTCTTT.

The rearrangement uses TRBV5-6 and TRBJ2-7; maybe TRBD2 (5 bases). Trimming took off 6 bases at V and 8 bases at J, with 24 bases between the two ends. Germline-derived CDR1 and CDR2 are SGHDT and YYEEEE. The CDR3 spans 15 residues. The DNA of the CDR3 is TGTGCCAGCACTGAGTCTGGAGGTAGCCGCTATCAGCAGTACTTC. Its protein product is CASTESGGSRYQQYF. Variable domain in full (rest from reference TRBV5-6 and TRBJ2-7): DAGVTQSPTHLIKTRGQQVTLRCSPKSGHDTVSWYQQALGQGPQFIFQYYEEEERQRGNFPDRFSGHQFPNYSSELNVNALLLGDSALYLCASTESGGSRYQQYFGPGTRLTVT.

The chain uses TRBV5-5 and TRBJ2-7; 11 bases agree with TRBD1. J was trimmed by 2 bases and V by 4 bases; bases with no gene match: 2. CDR1 is SGHKS, CDR2 YYEKEE, per germline (reference sequence). The CDR3 spans 14 residues. This CDR3 is CASSRGQGAYEQYF. CDR3 nucleotide sequence: TGTGCCAGCAGCCGGGGACAGGGGGCCTACGAGCAGTACTTC.

J is TRBJ2-2 and V is TRBV5-1; no firm D call. V dropped 5 bases and J dropped 2 bases, with 16 bases sitting between them. Germline CDR1 is SGHRS and CDR2 is YFSETQ. The CDR3 covers 16 residues. CDR3 sequence (DNA): TGCGCCAGCAGATTCTCCGGCGCACGAAACACCGGGGAGCTGTTTTTT. Translation gives CASRFSGARNTGELFF.

The J gene is TRBJ2-2, the V gene TRBV11-3, with TRBD2 matching over 9 bases. This CDR3 has 17 amino acids. Per the germline V gene, CDR1 is SGHNT and CDR2 is YENEEA. With 2 bases clipped from V and 4 bases from J, the junction kept 8 bases outside the gene matches. This chain's CDR3 is CASSLSWGSGSTGELFF. In DNA form, the CDR3 reads TGTGCCAGCAGCTTATCGTGGGGTAGCGGGAGCACCGGGGAGCTGTTTTTT.

The V and J genes are TRBV6-1 and TRBJ2-3, with 8 bases matching TRBD1. The J segment lost 5 bases and the V segment lost 6 bases, leaving 7 bases of the junction unmatched. The germline CDR1 and CDR2 sequences are MNHNS and SASEGT. CDR3 size: 14 residues. CDR3 in amino acids: CASRQGAQGDTQYF. In DNA, the CDR3 is TGTGCCAGCAGGCAGGGGGCGCAAGGAGATACGCAGTATTTT.

This sequence joins TRBV14 and TRBJ2-2; 7 bases are shared with TRBD2. The V gene's germline CDR1 is SGHDN and CDR2 FVKESK. CDR3 length equals 16 residues. J lost 2 bases, V lost 2 bases, and 5 bases had no gene match. The CDR3 sequence: CASSQNRGVNTGELFF. CDR3 bases: TGTGCCAGCAGCCAAAATCGGGGGGTCAACACCGGGGAGCTGTTTTTT.

The chain uses TRBV14 and TRBJ1-3; D perhaps matches TRBD1 (5 bases). Trimming took off 10 bases at V and 1 base at J, with 8 bases between the two ends. The CDR3 loop spans 12 amino acids. Germline V gene sequence: CDR1 SGHDN, CDR2 FVKESK. The CDR3 loop is CATQGSGNTIYF. CDR3 in DNA: TGTGCCACCCAGGGTTCTGGAAACACCATATATTTT.

The chain uses TRBV7-3 and TRBJ2-3; 9 bases are shared with TRBD1. The germline V gene encodes CDR1 SGHTA and CDR2 FQGTGA. With 5 bases clipped from V and 3 bases from J, the junction kept 6 bases outside the gene matches. The length of the CDR3 is 15 residues. CDR3: CASSTGTGTTDTQYF. CDR3 DNA sequence: TGTGCCAGCAGCACCGGGACAGGGACGACAGATACGCAGTATTTT. Full variable domain (missing parts from reference TRBV7-3 and TRBJ2-3): GAGVSQTPSNKVTEKGKYVELRCDPISGHTALYWYRQSLGQGPEFLIYFQGTGAADDSGLPNDRFFAVRPEGSVSTLKIQRTERGDSAVYLCASSTGTGTTDTQYFGPGTRLTVL.

The rearrangement joins TRBV11-2 to TRBJ1-2; TRBD1 matches 12 bases. Germline V gene sequence: CDR1 SGHAT, CDR2 FQNNGV. J gave up 8 bases and V 3 bases, and 10 bases lay outside the gene matches. The CDR3 contains 16 residues. The CDR3 nucleotides read TGTGCCAGCAGCTTGGGACAGGGGGCGTACGCCGCCGGCTACACCTTC. Encoded protein: CASSLGQGAYAAGYTF.

DNA for the CDR3: TGTGCCATCAGTGCACCCGGGACAGGGGCGAACACCGGGGAGCTGTTTTTT. Translating gives CAISAPGTGANTGELFF. The V call is TRBV10-3, the J call TRBJ2-2, with 10 bases that match TRBD1. Germline lookup yields CDR1 ENHRY and CDR2 SYGVKD. The CDR3 length is 17 residues. After removal of 4 bases from V and 0 bases from J, the junction contained 5 bases not matched to a gene.

The rearrangement uses TRBV4-1 and TRBJ2-3; 12 bases align to TRBD2. CDR1 and CDR2 from the germline V gene are MGHRA and YSYEKL. Trimming at V came to 6 bases and at J to 2 bases, leaving 12 bases not matched to a gene. The CDR3 spans 18 residues. The CDR3 spells CASRLTSGGPVNTDTQYF. CDR3 nucleotides: TGCGCCAGCAGGTTGACTAGCGGGGGCCCGGTAAACACAGATACGCAGTATTTT.

The chain uses TRBV6-5 and TRBJ1-1; D unclear. With 5 bases removed from V and 4 bases from J, the gap between germline ends came to 8 bases. The CDR3 has 12 amino acids. The germline V gene encodes CDR1 MNHEY and CDR2 SVGAGI. CDR3 sequence (DNA): TGTGCCAGCAGTGGTTACGGCACTGAAGCTTTCTTT. Translating gives CASSGYGTEAFF.

This chain links TRBV4-2 with TRBJ2-3; 7 bases map to TRBD1. The V gene's germline CDR1 is LGHNA and CDR2 YNFKEQ. CDR3 length: 17 amino acids. After removal of 3 bases from V and 2 bases from J, the junction contained 11 bases not matched to a gene. This chain's CDR3 is CASSQGTVDDFTDTQYF. CDR3 sequence (DNA): TGTGCCAGCAGCCAGGGGACAGTGGACGATTTCACAGATACGCAGTATTTT.